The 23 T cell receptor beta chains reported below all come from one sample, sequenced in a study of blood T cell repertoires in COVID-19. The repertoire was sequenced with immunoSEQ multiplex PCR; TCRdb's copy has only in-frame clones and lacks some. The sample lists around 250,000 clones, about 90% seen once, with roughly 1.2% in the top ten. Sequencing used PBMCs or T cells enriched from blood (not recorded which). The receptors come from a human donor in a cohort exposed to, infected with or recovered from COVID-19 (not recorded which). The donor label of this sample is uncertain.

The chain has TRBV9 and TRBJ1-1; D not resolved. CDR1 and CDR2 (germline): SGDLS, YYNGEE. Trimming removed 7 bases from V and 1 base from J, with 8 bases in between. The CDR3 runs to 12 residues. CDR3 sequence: CASGAGNTEAFF. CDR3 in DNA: TGTGCCAGCGGTGCAGGGAACACTGAAGCTTTCTTT.

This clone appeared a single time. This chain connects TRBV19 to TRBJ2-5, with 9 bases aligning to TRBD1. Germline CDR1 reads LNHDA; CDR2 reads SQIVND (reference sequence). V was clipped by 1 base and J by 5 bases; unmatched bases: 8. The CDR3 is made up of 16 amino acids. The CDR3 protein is CASSIVRQGGHETQYF. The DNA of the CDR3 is TGTGCCAGTAGTATAGTTCGACAGGGGGGTCACGAGACCCAGTACTTC.

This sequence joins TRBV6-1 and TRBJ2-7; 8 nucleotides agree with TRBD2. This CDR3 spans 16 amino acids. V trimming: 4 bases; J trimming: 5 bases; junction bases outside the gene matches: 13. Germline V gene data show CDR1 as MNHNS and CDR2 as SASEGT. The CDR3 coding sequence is TGTGCCAGCAGTGGACTCACGGGGGGGCTCGTCCACGAGCAGTACTTC. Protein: CASSGLTGGLVHEQYF.

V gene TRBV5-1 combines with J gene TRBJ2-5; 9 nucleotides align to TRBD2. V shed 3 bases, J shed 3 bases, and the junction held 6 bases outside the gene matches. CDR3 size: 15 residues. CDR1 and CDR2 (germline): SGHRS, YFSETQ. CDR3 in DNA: TGCGCCAGCAGCTCTTTAGCGGGGGCAGAAGAGACCCAGTACTTC. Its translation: CASSSLAGAEETQYF.

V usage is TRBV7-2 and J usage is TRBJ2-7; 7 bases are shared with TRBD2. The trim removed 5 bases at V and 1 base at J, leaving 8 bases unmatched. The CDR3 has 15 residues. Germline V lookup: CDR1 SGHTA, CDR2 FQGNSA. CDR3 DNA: TGTGCCAGCAGCCAGGCCGGGACTACTTCCTACGAGCAGTACTTC. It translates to CASSQAGTTSYEQYF.

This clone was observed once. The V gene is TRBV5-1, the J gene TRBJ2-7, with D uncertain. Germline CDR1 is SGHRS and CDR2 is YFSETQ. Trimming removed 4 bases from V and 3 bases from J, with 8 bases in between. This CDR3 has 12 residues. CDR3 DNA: TGCGCCAGCAGCCCGAACAGCTACGAGCAGTACTTC. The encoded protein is CASSPNSYEQYF.

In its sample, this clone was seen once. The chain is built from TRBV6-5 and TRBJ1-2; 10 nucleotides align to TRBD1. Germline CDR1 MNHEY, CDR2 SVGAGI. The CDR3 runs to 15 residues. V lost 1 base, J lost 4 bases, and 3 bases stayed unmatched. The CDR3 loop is CASSYWDRGGYGYTF. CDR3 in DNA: TGTGCCAGCAGTTACTGGGACAGGGGTGGCTATGGCTACACCTTC.

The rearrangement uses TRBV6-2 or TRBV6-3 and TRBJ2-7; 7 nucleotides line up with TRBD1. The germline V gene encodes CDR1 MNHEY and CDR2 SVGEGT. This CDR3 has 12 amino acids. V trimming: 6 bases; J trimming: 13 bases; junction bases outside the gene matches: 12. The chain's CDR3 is CASSRGGTEFYF. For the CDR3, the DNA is TGTGCCAGCAGCCGCGGTGGGACAGAGTTCTACTTC.

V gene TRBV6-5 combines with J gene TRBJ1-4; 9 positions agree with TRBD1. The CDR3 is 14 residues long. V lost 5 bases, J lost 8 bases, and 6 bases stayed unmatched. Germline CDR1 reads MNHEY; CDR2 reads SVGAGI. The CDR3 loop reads CASSPDRGPEKLFF. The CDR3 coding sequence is TGTGCCAGCAGTCCGGACAGGGGACCCGAAAAACTGTTTTTT.

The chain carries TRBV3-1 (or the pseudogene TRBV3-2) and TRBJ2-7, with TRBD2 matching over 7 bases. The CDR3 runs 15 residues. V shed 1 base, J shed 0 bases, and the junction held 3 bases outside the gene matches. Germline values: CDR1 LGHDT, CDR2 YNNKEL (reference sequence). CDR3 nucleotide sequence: TGTGCCAGCAGCCAAGGGGGGGGTTTCTCCTACGAGCAGTACTTC. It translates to CASSQGGGFSYEQYF.

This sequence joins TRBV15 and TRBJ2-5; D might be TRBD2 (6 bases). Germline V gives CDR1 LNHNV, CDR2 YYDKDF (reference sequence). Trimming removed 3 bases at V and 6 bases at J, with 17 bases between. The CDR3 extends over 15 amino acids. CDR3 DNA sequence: TGTGCCACCAGCAGGGCGACTACGGGGGAGAAGACCCAGTACTTC. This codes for CATSRATTGEKTQYF.

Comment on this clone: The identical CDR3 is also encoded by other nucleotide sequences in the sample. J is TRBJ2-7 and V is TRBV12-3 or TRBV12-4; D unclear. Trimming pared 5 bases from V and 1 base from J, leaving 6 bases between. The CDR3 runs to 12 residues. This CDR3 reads CASSPDSYEQYF. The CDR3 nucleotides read TGTGCCAGCAGTCCAGATTCCTACGAGCAGTACTTC.

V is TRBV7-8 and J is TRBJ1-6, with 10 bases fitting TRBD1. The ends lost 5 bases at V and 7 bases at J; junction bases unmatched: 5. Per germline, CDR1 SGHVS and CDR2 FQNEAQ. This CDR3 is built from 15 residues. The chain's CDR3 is CASSPGQGVNSPLHF. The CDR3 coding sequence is TGTGCCAGCAGCCCAGGACAGGGGGTGAATTCACCCCTCCACTTT.

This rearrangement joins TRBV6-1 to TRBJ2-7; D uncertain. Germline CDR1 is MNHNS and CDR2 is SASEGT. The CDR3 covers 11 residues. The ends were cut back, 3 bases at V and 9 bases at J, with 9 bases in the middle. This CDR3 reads CASSEAGWQYF. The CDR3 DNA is TGTGCCAGCAGTGAGGCCGGGTGGCAGTACTTC.

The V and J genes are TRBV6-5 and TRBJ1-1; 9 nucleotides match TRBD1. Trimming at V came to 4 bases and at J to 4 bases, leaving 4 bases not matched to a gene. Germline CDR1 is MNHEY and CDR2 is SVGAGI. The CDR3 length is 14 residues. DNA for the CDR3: TGTGCCAGCAGTTCCACAGGGGGCGGCACTGAAGCTTTCTTT. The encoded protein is CASSSTGGGTEAFF.

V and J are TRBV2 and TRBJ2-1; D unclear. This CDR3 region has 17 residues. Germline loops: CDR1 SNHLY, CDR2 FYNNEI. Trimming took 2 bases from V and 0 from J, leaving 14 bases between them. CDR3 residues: CASSESLDFLSYNEQFF. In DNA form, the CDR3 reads TGTGCCAGCAGTGAAAGTTTAGACTTCCTCTCCTACAATGAGCAGTTCTTC.

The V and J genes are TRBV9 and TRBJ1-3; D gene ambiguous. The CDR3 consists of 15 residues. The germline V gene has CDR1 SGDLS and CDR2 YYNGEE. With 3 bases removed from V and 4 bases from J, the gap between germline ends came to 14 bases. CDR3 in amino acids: CASSASAQAGNTIYF. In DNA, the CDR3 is TGTGCCAGCAGCGCTTCGGCCCAAGCGGGAAACACCATATATTTT. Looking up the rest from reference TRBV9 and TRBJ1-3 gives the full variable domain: DSGVTQTPKHLITATGQRVTLRCSPRSGDLSVYWYQQSLDQGLQFLIQYYNGEERAKGNILERFSAQQFPDLHSELNLSSLELGDSALYFCASSASAQAGNTIYFGEGSWLTVV.

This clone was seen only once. The CDR3 DNA is TGCGCCAGCAGCCCCCTGGGACAGAGCTACGAGCAGTACTTC. Translating it yields CASSPLGQSYEQYF. This chain connects TRBV5-1 to TRBJ2-7; 7 positions match TRBD1. The CDR3 runs to 14 residues. The junction had 7 bases not matched to a gene; V was cut back by 4 bases and J by 3 bases. In germline, CDR1 is SGHRS, CDR2 YFSETQ.

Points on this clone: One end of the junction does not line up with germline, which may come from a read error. CDR3 in DNA: TGTGCCAGCAGGGAAGACAGTCTCGAAAAGACCCAGTACTTC. As protein: CASREDSLEKTQYF. V and J are TRBV2 and TRBJ2-5; D is perhaps TRBD1 (5 bases). The CDR3 is 14 amino acids. Per germline, CDR1 SNHLY and CDR2 FYNNEI.

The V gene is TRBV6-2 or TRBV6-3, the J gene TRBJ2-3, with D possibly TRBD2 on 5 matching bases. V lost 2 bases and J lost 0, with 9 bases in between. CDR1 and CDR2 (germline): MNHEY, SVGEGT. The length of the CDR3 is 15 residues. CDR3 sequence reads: CASSYGSVSTDTQYF. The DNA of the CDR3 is TGTGCCAGCAGTTACGGTAGCGTAAGCACAGATACGCAGTATTTT.

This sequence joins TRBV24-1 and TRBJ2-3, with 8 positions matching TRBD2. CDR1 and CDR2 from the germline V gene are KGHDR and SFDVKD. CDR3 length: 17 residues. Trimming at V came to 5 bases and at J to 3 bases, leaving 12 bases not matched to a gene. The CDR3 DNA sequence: TGTGCCACCAGTGGCGCCCGGCCGGGGGGGCTTACAGATACGCAGTATTTT. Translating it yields CATSGARPGGLTDTQYF.

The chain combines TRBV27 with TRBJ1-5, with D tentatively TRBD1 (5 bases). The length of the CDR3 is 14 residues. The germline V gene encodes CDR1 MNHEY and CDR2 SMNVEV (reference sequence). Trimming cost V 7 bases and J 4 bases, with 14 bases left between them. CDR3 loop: CASKDPRGNQPQHF. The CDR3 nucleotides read TGTGCCAGCAAGGACCCTAGGGGAAATCAGCCCCAGCATTTT.

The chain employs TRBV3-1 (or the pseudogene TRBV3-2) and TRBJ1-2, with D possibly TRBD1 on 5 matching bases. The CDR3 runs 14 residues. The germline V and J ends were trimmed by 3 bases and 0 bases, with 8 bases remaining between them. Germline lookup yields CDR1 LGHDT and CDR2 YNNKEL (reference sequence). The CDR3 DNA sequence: TGTGCCAGCAGCCATAGACAGTCTAACTATGGCTACACCTTC. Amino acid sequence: CASSHRQSNYGYTF.